The 30 T cell receptor beta chains in this list originate from one sample, sequenced in a study of T-cell reconstitution after alpha-beta-depleted transplantation in children. Unique molecular identifiers were used in preparing the TCRbeta library. Using its own MiXCR run on the PCR reads, TCRdb lists one record per CDR3 protein. In the table there are about 610,000 distinct CDR3 sequences, over 9.5% of which are singletons. Here the sequenced sample was PBMCs from the stem cell graft donor, taken from the stem cell graft. The receptors stem from a human donor who donated a stem cell graft to a child with acute myeloid leukemia.

This sequence joins TRBV11-3 and TRBJ2-5; 7 positions agree with TRBD1. V dropped 4 bases and J dropped 2; count of bases not matched to a gene: 4. The CDR3 contains 14 residues. Looked up from germline, CDR1 is SGHNT and CDR2 is YENEEA. This chain's CDR3 is CASSSRDSQETQYF. The CDR3 DNA reads as TGTGCCAGCAGCTCCCGGGACAGTCAAGAGACCCAGTACTTC.

The chain is built from TRBV10-3 and TRBJ2-7; 12 bases fit TRBD2. From germline, CDR1 is ENHRY and CDR2 SYGVKD. The CDR3 totals 19 residues. V lost 0 bases and J lost 2; bases outside the gene matches: 11. The CDR3 sequence is CAISESTMASGRAPYEQYF. CDR3 DNA sequence: TGTGCCATCAGTGAGTCGACAATGGCTAGCGGGAGGGCCCCCTACGAGCAGTACTTC.

The gene calls are TRBV5-1 and TRBJ2-1; TRBD2 matches at 12 bases. CDR1 SGHRS and CDR2 YFSETQ come from the germline V gene. V shed 4 bases, J shed 6 bases, and the junction held 8 bases outside the gene matches. The CDR3 extends over 16 amino acids. CDR3 bases: TGCGCCAGCAGCCCGACTAGCGGGAGTCGGGGCAATGAGCAGTTCTTC. As protein: CASSPTSGSRGNEQFF.

This clonotype has ten or more counts. The chain is built from TRBV7-2 and TRBJ1-2; D is undetermined. With 6 bases removed from V and 5 bases from J, the gap between germline ends came to 13 bases. The CDR3 has 13 amino acids. CDR1 is SGHTA, CDR2 FQGNSA, per germline. CDR3 DNA sequence: TGTGCCAGCAGGTCAGGTGTGGAGTATGGCTACACCTTC. It codes for CASRSGVEYGYTF.

This CDR3 reads CASSLKFGGGELFF. CDR3 DNA: TGTGCCAGCAGTTTAAAGTTTGGTGGCGGGGAGCTGTTTTTT. The rearrangement joins TRBV27 to TRBJ2-2; the D is unclear. The CDR3 has 14 residues. Germline CDR1 reads MNHEY; CDR2 reads SMNVEV (reference sequence). V lost 2 bases and J lost 7, with 11 bases in between.

This clonotype was observed at least ten times. This chain links TRBV6-4 with TRBJ2-1, with 7 bases that match TRBD1. V was pared by 3 bases and J by 7 bases, with 6 bases of the junction left unmatched. This CDR3 is 14 amino acids long. Germline CDR1 is MRHNA and CDR2 is SNTAGT. The CDR3 spells CASSETGDKNEQFF. DNA of the CDR3: TGTGCCAGCAGTGAAACAGGGGACAAGAATGAGCAGTTCTTC.

The chain uses TRBV20-1 and TRBJ2-3; no clear D gene. CDR3 length equals 14 residues. The V and J ends lost 6 bases and 4 bases respectively, with 17 bases between them. Looked up from germline, CDR1 is DFQATT and CDR2 is SNEGSKA (reference sequence). The CDR3 coding sequence is TGCAGTGCCATAGCCTCTCAGGCGGCAGATACGCAGTATTTT. This codes for CSAIASQAADTQYF.

This clonotype has at least ten counts. The V gene is TRBV29-1, the J gene TRBJ2-2; tentative D call: TRBD1 (5 bases). Trimming cost V 0 bases and J 1 base, with 9 bases left between them. Germline values: CDR1 SQVTM, CDR2 ANQGSEA. There are 15 residues in the CDR3. The CDR3 sequence: CSVEDGRGNTGELFF. The CDR3 coding sequence is TGCAGCGTTGAAGACGGTAGGGGGAACACCGGGGAGCTGTTTTTT.

V is TRBV12-3 or TRBV12-4 and J is TRBJ2-7; 7 bases fit TRBD2. This CDR3 spans 15 amino acids. V lost 6 bases and J lost 3; bases outside the gene matches: 11. The CDR3 nucleotides read TGTGCCAGCAGCCCACATACTAGCGTGATCTACGAGCAGTACTTC. It codes for CASSPHTSVIYEQYF.

This clonotype has more than one count but fewer than ten. The J gene is TRBJ1-3, the V gene TRBV29-1; TRBD1 matches at 7 bases. Losses at the gene ends were 4 bases for V and 6 bases for J; bases not matched to a gene: 6. Germline CDR1 reads SQVTM; CDR2 reads ANQGSEA. The CDR3 is 13 residues long. CDR3 in amino acids: CSVGGTAKNTIYF. The CDR3 nucleotides are TGCAGCGTTGGTGGGACAGCCAAAAACACCATATATTTT.

This clonotype was observed many times. The chain recombines TRBV29-1 with TRBJ1-1; D ambiguous. Germline CDR1 SQVTM, CDR2 ANQGSEA. The CDR3 consists of 13 residues. Trimming cost V 5 bases and J 2 bases, with 12 bases left between them. The CDR3 loop is CSVNLGLNTEAFF. Here the CDR3 DNA reads TGCAGCGTTAATCTAGGTTTAAACACTGAAGCTTTCTTT.

This clonotype was picked up many times. The chain carries TRBV7-2 and TRBJ2-7, with TRBD2 matching over 9 bases. V dropped 4 bases and J dropped 6; count of bases not matched to a gene: 13. The germline V gene has CDR1 SGHTA and CDR2 FQGNSA. The CDR3 is 16 residues long. CDR3 region: CASSYQTGTSWGEQYF. The CDR3 region has the DNA TGTGCCAGCAGCTACCAAACCGGGACTAGCTGGGGCGAGCAGTACTTC. Based on the CDR3 plus reference TRBV7-2 and TRBJ2-7, the full variable domain is GAGVSQSPSNKVTEKGKDVELRCDPISGHTALYWYRQSLGQGLEFLIYFQGNSAPDKSGLPSDRFSAERTGGSVSTLTIQRTQQEDSAVYLCASSYQTGTSWGEQYFGPGTRLTVT.

This clonotype was seen repeatedly, ten times or more. This chain links TRBV7-2 with TRBJ2-7; the D gene is possibly TRBD2 (6 bases). V shed 2 bases and J shed 4 bases, with 9 bases lying between them. The CDR3 is 13 amino acids. Germline values: CDR1 SGHTA, CDR2 FQGNSA. The CDR3 bases are TGTGCCAGCAGCTTACGGGAGAATTACGAGCAGTACTTC. As protein: CASSLRENYEQYF.

The J gene is TRBJ1-2, the V gene TRBV29-1; D is undetermined. Trimming stripped 2 bases from V and 1 base from J, with 8 bases between. CDR1 SQVTM and CDR2 ANQGSEA come from the germline V gene. The CDR3 extends over 13 amino acids. The CDR3 coding sequence is TGCAGCGTTGAACAGCACGTTAACTATGGCTACACCTTC. Its protein product is CSVEQHVNYGYTF.

This clonotype was counted between two and nine times. V usage is TRBV7-9 and J usage is TRBJ1-5; D is uncertain. The ends were cut back, 2 bases at V and 5 bases at J, with 7 bases in the middle. This CDR3 has 13 residues. The germline V gene has CDR1 SEHNR and CDR2 FQNEAQ (reference sequence). The DNA for the CDR3 is TGTGCCAGCAGCTTAAATCGAGATCAGCCCCAGCATTTT. This gives the protein CASSLNRDQPQHF.

The rearrangement links TRBV6-2 or TRBV6-3 to TRBJ2-7; 8 bases agree with TRBD2. Germline CDR1 MNHEY, CDR2 SVGEGT. The CDR3 runs 15 residues. V lost 2 bases and J lost 6; bases outside the gene matches: 9. The CDR3 DNA reads TGTGCCAGCAGTTACAGCGGGAGCATTATGAGCGAGCAGTACTTC. It codes for CASSYSGSIMSEQYF.

There are a few counts of this clonotype. The chain recombines TRBV30 with TRBJ2-7, with a tentative D call TRBD2 (5 bases). The germline CDR1 and CDR2 sequences are GTSNPN and SVGIG (reference sequence). The CDR3 has 16 amino acids. CDR3 sequence: CALIPPARGEGYEQYF. As DNA, the CDR3 is TGTGCGCTGATTCCTCCTGCCCGCGGCGAGGGCTACGAGCAGTACTTC.

The V and J genes are TRBV27 and TRBJ2-3; a weak D match, TRBD2 (5 bases). Trimming removed 6 bases from V and 1 base from J, with 14 bases in between. CDR1 MNHEY and CDR2 SMNVEV come from the germline V gene (reference sequence). This CDR3 comprises 15 residues. The CDR3 region has the DNA TGTGCCAGCAGGTCTACTAGACTTGGCACAGATACGCAGTATTTT. It codes for CASRSTRLGTDTQYF.

The J gene is TRBJ1-4, the V gene TRBV12-3 or TRBV12-4; weak D call: TRBD1 (5 bases). CDR3 length: 17 residues. V was clipped by 3 bases and J by 7 bases, with 21 bases between them. The CDR3 sequence: CASSLALGVRVFEKLFF. In nucleotides, the CDR3 is TGTGCCAGCAGTTTGGCATTAGGGGTCAGGGTTTTTGAAAAACTGTTTTTT.

This clonotype was recorded a few times. The chain uses TRBV7-2 and TRBJ1-1, with 7 nucleotides matching TRBD1. The CDR3 consists of 16 residues. Germline V gene sequence: CDR1 SGHTA, CDR2 FQGNSA. V lost 10 bases, J lost 0 bases, and 14 bases stayed unmatched. CDR3 loop: CAIKTGSITMNTEAFF. CDR3 sequence (DNA): TGTGCCATCAAGACAGGGAGCATAACCATGAACACTGAAGCTTTCTTT.

The rearrangement uses TRBV29-1 and TRBJ1-5; D may be TRBD1 (6 bases). The ends were cut back, 5 bases at V and 3 bases at J, with 11 bases in the middle. CDR1 and CDR2 from the germline V gene are SQVTM and ANQGSEA. The CDR3 runs to 13 residues. Here the CDR3 reads CSVMDSDNQPQHF. The CDR3 nucleotides are TGCAGCGTTATGGACAGTGACAATCAGCCCCAGCATTTT.

This clonotype was seen ten or more times. This chain links TRBV5-1 with TRBJ1-4, with 8 bases identical to TRBD1. The junction had 5 bases not matched to a gene; V was cut back by 2 bases and J by 5 bases. The germline gives CDR1 SGHRS, CDR2 YFSETQ. The length of the CDR3 is 15 residues. CDR3 protein: CASSFGQGGNEKLFF. The CDR3 DNA follows: TGCGCCAGCAGCTTCGGACAGGGTGGGAATGAAAAACTGTTTTTT.

This clonotype was seen more than once but under ten times. The V and J genes are TRBV4-3 and TRBJ2-1, with D perhaps matching TRBD2 (6 bases). The CDR3 is 18 amino acids. V shed 1 base and J shed 1 base, with 17 bases lying between them. Germline values: CDR1 LGHNA, CDR2 YSLEER. The CDR3 protein is CASSQVWRGSGSYNEQFF. As DNA, the CDR3 is TGCGCCAGCAGCCAAGTTTGGCGGGGCAGTGGGTCCTACAATGAGCAGTTCTTC.

This clonotype was found many times. V gene TRBV12-3 or TRBV12-4 combines with J gene TRBJ2-7; TRBD2 agrees at 11 bases. The CDR3 runs 14 residues. Losses at the gene ends were 5 bases for V and 4 bases for J; bases not matched to a gene: 4. CDR3 nucleotide sequence: TGTGCCAGCAGTCCGCTAGCGGGAGGTTACGAGCAGTACTTC. Its protein product is CASSPLAGGYEQYF.

This clonotype was counted only a few times. The chain recombines TRBV10-3 with TRBJ1-5, with TRBD1 matching over 10 bases. V shed 3 bases, J shed 3 bases, and the junction held 5 bases outside the gene matches. The CDR3 runs 16 residues. Per germline, CDR1 ENHRY and CDR2 SYGVKD. CDR3: CAISERDRGVNQPQHF. DNA for the CDR3: TGTGCCATCAGTGAACGGGACAGGGGAGTCAATCAGCCCCAGCATTTT.

This clonotype was observed a handful of times. The chain is built from TRBV6-1 and TRBJ1-1, with unresolved D. Germline CDR1 is MNHNS and CDR2 is SASEGT. This CDR3 contains 15 residues. V shed 1 base and J shed 0 bases, with 9 bases lying between them. CDR3 in amino acids: CASSEDRSLNTEAFF. CDR3 bases: TGTGCCAGCAGTGAAGATAGGTCCCTGAACACTGAAGCTTTCTTT.

This clonotype was seen at least ten times. This sequence joins TRBV27 and TRBJ2-1, with 8 bases identical to TRBD1. Germline V lookup: CDR1 MNHEY, CDR2 SMNVEV (reference sequence). The V segment lost 0 bases and the J segment 5 bases; nucleotides outside the gene matches: 3. This CDR3 is built from 15 residues. The CDR3 DNA follows: TGTGCCAGCAGTTTATCCCGGACAGGGAACAATGAGCAGTTCTTC. The encoded protein is CASSLSRTGNNEQFF.

This clonotype was seen a few times. The CDR3 nucleotides are TGCGCCAGCAGCTTGGGCCCCCGGGACCATAACACCGGGGAGCTGTTTTTT. Translation gives CASSLGPRDHNTGELFF. V gene TRBV5-1 combines with J gene TRBJ2-2; the D call may be TRBD1 or TRBD2 (5 bases each). Germline V CDR1 and CDR2: SGHRS, YFSETQ. The CDR3 consists of 17 residues. V lost 0 bases to trimming and J lost 2 bases, with 14 bases between them.

This clonotype was detected only a few times. V gene TRBV5-5 combines with J gene TRBJ2-1; 14 bases line up with TRBD2. Trimming cost V 3 bases and J 0 bases; bases outside gene matches: 5. The CDR3 is made up of 18 amino acids. Germline assignment: CDR1 SGHKS and CDR2 YYEKEE (reference sequence). This chain's CDR3 is CASSSGLAGGLSYNEQFF. The CDR3 nucleotides are TGTGCCAGCAGCTCAGGACTAGCGGGAGGCCTCTCCTACAATGAGCAGTTCTTC.

Concerning this clonotype: No conserved phenylalanine or tryptophan ends this CDR3, so it is likely a read error. V and J are TRBV12-3 or TRBV12-4 and TRBJ2-7; D may be TRBD2 (6 bases). The CDR3 length is 14 residues. V was pared by 6 bases and J by 0 bases, with 12 bases between. The CDR3 here is CASRYSGGSYEQYI. The CDR3 DNA follows: TGTGCCAGCAGATATAGCGGAGGCTCCTACGAGCAGTACATC.